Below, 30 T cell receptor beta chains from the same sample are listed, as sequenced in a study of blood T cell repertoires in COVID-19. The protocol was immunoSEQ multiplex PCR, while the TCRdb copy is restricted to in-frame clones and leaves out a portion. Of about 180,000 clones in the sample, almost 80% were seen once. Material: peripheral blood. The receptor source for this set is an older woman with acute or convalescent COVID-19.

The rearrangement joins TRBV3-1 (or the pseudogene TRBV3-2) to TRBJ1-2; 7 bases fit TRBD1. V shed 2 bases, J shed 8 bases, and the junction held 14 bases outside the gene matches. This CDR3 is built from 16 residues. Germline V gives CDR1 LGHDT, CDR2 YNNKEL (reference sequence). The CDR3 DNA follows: TGTGCCAGCAGCCAAAAGGGGGGAGACAGGGTGTTAGGCTACACCTTC. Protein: CASSQKGGDRVLGYTF.

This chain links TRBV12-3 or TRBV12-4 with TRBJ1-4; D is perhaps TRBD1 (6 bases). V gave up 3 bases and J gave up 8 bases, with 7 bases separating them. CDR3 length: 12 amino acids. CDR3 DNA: TGTGCCAGCAGTTTTCAGGGGGAAAAACTGTTTTTT. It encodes CASSFQGEKLFF.

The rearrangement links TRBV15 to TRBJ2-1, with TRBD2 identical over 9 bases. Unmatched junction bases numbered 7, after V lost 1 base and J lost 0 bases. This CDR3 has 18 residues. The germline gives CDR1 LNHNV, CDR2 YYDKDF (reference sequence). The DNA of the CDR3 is TGTGCCACCAGCAGAGGGGGTGCGGGAGGGAGCTCCTACAATGAGCAGTTCTTC. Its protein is CATSRGGAGGSSYNEQFF.

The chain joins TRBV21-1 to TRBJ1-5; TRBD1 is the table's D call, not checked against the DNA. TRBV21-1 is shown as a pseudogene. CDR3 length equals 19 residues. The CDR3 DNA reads TGTGCCAGCAGCAACCCTGGCCGACAGGGACCATATAGCAATCAGCCCCAGCATTTT. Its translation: CASSNPGRQGPYSNQPQHF.

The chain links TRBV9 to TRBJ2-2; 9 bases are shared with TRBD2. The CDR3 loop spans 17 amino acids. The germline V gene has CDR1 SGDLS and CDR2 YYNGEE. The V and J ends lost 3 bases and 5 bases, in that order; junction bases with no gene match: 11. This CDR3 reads CASSARTSEGETGELFF. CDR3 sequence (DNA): TGTGCCAGCAGCGCGCGGACTAGCGAGGGAGAGACCGGGGAGCTGTTTTTT.

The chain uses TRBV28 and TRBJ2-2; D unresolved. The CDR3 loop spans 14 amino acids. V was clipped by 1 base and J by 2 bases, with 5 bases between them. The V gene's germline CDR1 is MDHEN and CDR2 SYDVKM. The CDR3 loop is CASSLFSNTGELFF. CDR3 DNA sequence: TGTGCCAGCAGTTTATTCTCTAACACCGGGGAGCTGTTTTTT.

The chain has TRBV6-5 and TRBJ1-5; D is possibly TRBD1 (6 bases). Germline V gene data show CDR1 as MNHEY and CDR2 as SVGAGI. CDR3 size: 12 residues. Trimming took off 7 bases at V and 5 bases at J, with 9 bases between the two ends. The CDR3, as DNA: TGTGCCAGCACCCAGGGGTATCAGCCCCAGCATTTT. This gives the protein CASTQGYQPQHF.

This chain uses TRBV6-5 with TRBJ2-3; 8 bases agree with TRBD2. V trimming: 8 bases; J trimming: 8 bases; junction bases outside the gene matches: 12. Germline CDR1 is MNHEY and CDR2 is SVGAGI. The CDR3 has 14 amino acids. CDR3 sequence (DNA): TGTGCCAGCGTGATTAGCGGGATGTCGGGTACGCAGTATTTT. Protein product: CASVISGMSGTQYF.

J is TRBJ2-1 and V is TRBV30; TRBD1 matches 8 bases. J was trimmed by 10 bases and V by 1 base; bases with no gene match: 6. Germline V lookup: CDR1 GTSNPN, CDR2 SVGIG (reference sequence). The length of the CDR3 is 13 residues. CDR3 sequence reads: CAWSAISGGEQFF. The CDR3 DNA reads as TGTGCCTGGAGTGCCATCTCAGGGGGCGAGCAGTTCTTC. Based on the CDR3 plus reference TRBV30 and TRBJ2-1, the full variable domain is SQTIHQWPATLVQPVGSPLSLECTVEGTSNPNLYWYRQAAGRGLQLLFYSVGIGQISSEVPQNLSASRPQDRQFILSSKKLLLSDSGFYLCAWSAISGGEQFFGPGTRLTVL.

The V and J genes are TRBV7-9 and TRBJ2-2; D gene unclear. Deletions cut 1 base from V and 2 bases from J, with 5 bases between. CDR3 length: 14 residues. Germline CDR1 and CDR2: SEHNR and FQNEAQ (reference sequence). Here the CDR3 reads CASSLVRNTGELFF. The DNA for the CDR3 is TGTGCCAGCAGCTTAGTGCGCAACACCGGGGAGCTGTTTTTT.

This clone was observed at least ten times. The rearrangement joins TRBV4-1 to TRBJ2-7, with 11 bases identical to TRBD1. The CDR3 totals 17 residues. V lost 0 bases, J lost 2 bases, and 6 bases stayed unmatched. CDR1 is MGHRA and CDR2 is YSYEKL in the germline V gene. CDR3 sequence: CASSQEGGQGAPYEQYF. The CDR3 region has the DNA TGCGCCAGCAGCCAAGAAGGAGGACAGGGGGCACCCTACGAGCAGTACTTC.

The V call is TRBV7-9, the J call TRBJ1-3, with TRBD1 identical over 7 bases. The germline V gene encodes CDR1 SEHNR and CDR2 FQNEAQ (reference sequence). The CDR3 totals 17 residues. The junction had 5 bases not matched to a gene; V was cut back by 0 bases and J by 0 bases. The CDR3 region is CASSLAIGGDSGNTIYF. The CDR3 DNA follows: TGTGCCAGCAGCTTAGCGATAGGGGGCGACTCTGGAAACACCATATATTTT.

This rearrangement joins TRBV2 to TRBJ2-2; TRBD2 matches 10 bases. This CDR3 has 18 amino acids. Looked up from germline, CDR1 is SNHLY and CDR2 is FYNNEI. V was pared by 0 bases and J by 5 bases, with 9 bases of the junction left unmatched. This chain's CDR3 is CASSEARLAGGGTGELFF. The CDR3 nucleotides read TGTGCCAGCAGTGAAGCGCGGTTAGCGGGAGGCGGTACCGGGGAGCTGTTTTTT.

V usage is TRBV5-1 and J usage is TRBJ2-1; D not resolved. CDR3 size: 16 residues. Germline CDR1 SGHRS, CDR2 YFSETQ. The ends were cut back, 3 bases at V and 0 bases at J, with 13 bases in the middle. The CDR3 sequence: CASSSGNWVSYNEQFF. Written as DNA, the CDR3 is TGCGCCAGCAGCTCGGGTAATTGGGTCTCCTACAATGAGCAGTTCTTC.

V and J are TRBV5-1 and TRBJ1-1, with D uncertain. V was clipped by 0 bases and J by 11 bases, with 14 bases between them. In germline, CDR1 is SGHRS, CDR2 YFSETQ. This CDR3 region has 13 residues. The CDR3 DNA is TGCGCCAGCAGCTTGGCCACCAACTTCCGCGCTTTCTTT. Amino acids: CASSLATNFRAFF.

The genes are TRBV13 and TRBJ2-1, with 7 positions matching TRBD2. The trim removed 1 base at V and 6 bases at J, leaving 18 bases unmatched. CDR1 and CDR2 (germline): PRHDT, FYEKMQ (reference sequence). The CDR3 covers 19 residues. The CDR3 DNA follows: TGTGCCAGCAGCTTAGATACTGGTGGGGGGGAGTTTCGGCGCAATGAGCAGTTCTTC. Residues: CASSLDTGGGEFRRNEQFF.

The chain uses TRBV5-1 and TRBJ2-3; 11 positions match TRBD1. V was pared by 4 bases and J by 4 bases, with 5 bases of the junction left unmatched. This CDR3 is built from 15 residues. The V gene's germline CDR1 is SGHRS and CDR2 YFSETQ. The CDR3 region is CASSPGQGGADTQYF. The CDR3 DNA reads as TGCGCCAGCAGCCCGGGACAGGGGGGCGCAGATACGCAGTATTTT.

The CDR3 region has the DNA TGTGCCAGTAGTATAATCACGGGGGACTATGGCTACACCTTC. As protein: CASSIITGDYGYTF. The rearrangement uses TRBV19 and TRBJ1-2, with D possibly being TRBD1 (5 bases). Germline assignment: CDR1 LNHDA and CDR2 SQIVND (reference sequence). This CDR3 comprises 14 residues. V lost 2 bases and J lost 3, with 10 bases in between.

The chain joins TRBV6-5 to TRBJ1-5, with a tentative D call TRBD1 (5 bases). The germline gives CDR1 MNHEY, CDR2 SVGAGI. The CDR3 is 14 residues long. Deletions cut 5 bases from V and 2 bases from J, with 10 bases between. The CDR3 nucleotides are TGTGCCAGCAGTCGGACAAAGGGCAATCAGCCCCAGCATTTT. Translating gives CASSRTKGNQPQHF.

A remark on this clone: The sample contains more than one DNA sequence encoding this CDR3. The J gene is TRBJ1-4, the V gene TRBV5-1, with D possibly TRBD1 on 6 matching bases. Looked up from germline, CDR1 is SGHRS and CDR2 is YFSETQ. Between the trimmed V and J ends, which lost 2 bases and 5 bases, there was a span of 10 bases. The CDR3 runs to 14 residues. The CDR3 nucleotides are TGCGCCAGCAGCTTAGGACAGCTCAATGAAAAACTGTTTTTT. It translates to CASSLGQLNEKLFF.

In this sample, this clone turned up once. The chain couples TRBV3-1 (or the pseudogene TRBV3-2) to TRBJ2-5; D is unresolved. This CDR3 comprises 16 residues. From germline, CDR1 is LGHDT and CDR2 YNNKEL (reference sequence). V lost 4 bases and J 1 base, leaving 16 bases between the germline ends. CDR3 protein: CASSPLSSQPQETQYF. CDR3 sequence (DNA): TGTGCCAGCAGCCCCCTTAGTTCCCAACCCCAAGAGACCCAGTACTTC.

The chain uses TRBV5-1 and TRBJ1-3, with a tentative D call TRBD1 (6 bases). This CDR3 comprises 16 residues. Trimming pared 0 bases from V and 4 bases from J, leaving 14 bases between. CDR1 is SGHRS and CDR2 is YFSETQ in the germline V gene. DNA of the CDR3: TGCGCCAGCAGCTTGGTTCCAGGGGAGTGGGGAAACACCATATATTTT. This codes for CASSLVPGEWGNTIYF.

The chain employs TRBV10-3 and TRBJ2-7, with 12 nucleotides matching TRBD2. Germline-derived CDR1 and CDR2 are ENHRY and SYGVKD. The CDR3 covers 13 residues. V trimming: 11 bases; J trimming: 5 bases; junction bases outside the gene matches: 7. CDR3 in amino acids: CAARTSGDNEQYF. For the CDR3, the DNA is TGTGCCGCCCGGACTAGCGGGGACAACGAGCAGTACTTC.

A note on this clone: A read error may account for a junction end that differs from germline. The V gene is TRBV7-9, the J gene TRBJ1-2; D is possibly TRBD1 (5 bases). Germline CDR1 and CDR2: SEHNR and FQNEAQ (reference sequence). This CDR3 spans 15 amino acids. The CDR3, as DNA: TGTGCCAGCAGCCCTACAGGATCCCGGGACTATGGCTATACCTTC. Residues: CASSPTGSRDYGYTF.

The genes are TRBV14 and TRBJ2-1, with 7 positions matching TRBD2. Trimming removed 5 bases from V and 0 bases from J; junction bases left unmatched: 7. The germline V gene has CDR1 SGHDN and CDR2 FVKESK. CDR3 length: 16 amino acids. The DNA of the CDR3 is TGTGCCAGCAGCTTCGGGGCGGGAGTCTCCTACAATGAGCAGTTCTTC. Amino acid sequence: CASSFGAGVSYNEQFF.

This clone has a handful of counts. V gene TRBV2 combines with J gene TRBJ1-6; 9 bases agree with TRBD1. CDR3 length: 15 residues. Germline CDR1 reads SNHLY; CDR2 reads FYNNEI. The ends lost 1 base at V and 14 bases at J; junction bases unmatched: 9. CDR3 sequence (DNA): TGTGCCAGCAGTGAAGAACAGGGGGCGAGGTCTACCCTCCACTTT. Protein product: CASSEEQGARSTLHF.

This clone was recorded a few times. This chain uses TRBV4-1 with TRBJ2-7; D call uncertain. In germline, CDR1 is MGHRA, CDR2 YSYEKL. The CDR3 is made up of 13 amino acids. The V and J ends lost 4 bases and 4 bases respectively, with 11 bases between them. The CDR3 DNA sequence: TGCGCCAGCAGCCCTGAGTATCTATACGAGCAGTACTTC. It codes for CASSPEYLYEQYF.

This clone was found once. The CDR3 region has the DNA TGTGCCAGCAGTGCGGGGGTCACAGATACGCAGTATTTT. Residues: CASSAGVTDTQYF. The rearrangement joins TRBV12-3 or TRBV12-4 to TRBJ2-3; TRBD2 aligns across 7 bases. V trimming: 5 bases; J trimming: 2 bases; junction bases outside the gene matches: 1. This CDR3 spans 13 amino acids.

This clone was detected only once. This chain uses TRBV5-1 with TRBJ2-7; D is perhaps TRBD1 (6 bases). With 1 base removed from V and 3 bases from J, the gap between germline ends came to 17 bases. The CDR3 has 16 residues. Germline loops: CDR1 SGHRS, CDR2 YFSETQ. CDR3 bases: TGCGCCAGCAGCTTGACCGCAGGGGAAGGTGTCTACGAGCAGTACTTC. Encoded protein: CASSLTAGEGVYEQYF.

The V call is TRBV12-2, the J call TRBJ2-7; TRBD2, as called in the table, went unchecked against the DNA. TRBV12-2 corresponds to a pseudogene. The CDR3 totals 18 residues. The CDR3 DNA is TGTGCAAGTCCAAGAGGGTACAGCGGGAGGGCCCGGCGTATCGAGCAGTACTTC. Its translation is CASPRGYSGRARRIEQYF.